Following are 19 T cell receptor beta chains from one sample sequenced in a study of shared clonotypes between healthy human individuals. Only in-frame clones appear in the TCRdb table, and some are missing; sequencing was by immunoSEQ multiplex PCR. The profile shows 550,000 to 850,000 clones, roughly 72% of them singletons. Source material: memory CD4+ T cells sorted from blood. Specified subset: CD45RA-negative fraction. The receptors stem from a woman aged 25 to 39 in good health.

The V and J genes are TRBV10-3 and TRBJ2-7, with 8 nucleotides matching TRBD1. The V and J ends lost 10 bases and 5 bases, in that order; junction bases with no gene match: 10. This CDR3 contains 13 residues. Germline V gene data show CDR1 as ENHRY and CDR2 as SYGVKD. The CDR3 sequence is CATKGQGKDEQYF. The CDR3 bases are TGTGCCACCAAAGGACAGGGAAAGGACGAGCAGTACTTC.

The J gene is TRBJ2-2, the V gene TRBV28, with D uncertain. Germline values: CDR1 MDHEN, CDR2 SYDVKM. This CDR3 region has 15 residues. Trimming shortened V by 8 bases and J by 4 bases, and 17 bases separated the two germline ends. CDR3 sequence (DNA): TGTGCCAGCGGGGTAATCGGGCACCCCACCGGGGAGCTGTTTTTT. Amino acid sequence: CASGVIGHPTGELFF.

The DNA for the CDR3 is TGTGCCAGTAGTAACTCATGGCAGGACGAGCAGTACTTC. As protein: CASSNSWQDEQYF. The V gene is TRBV19, the J gene TRBJ2-5; no definite D call. The DNA end favors TRBJ2-7, so the J call may be wrong. The CDR3 is 13 residues long. Germline V lookup: CDR1 LNHDA, CDR2 SQIVND (reference sequence).

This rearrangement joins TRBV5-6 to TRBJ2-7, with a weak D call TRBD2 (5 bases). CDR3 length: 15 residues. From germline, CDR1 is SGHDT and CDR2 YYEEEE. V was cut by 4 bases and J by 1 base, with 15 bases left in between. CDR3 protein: CASSPDYGGSYEQYF. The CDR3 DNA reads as TGTGCCAGCAGCCCTGACTACGGCGGGTCCTACGAGCAGTACTTC.

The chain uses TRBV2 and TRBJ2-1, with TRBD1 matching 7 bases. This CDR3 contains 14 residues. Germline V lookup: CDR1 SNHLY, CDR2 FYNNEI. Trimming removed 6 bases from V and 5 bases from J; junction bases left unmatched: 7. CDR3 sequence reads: CASRRQGFNNEQFF. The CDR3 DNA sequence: TGTGCCAGCAGACGACAGGGTTTCAACAATGAGCAGTTCTTC.

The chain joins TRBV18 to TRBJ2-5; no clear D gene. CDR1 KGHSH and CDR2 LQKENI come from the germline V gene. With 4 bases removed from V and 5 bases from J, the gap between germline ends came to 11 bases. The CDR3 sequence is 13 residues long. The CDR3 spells CASSLGRRETQYF. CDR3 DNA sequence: TGTGCCAGCTCACTTGGACGTCGGGAGACCCAGTACTTC.

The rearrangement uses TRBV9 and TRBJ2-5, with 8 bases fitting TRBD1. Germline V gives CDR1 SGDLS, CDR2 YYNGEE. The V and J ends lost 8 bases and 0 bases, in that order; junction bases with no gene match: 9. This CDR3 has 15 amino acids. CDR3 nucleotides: TGTGCCAGTCCAAACCGGGACAGGAACCAAGAGACCCAGTACTTC. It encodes CASPNRDRNQETQYF.

Here the CDR3 reads CASIRSKGEKLFF. DNA for the CDR3: TGTGCCAGCATTAGGTCCAAGGGTGAAAAACTGTTTTTT. The chain is built from TRBV10-3 and TRBJ1-4; D is uncertain. The CDR3 spans 13 residues. With 10 bases removed from V and 7 bases from J, the gap between germline ends came to 16 bases. The germline CDR1 and CDR2 sequences are ENHRY and SYGVKD.

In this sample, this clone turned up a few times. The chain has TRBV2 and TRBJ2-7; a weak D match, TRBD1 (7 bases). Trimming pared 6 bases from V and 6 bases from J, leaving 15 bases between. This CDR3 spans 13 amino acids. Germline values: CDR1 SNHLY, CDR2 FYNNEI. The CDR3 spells CASREGQWVEQYF. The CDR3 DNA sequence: TGTGCCAGCAGGGAGGGACAGTGGGTCGAGCAGTACTTC.

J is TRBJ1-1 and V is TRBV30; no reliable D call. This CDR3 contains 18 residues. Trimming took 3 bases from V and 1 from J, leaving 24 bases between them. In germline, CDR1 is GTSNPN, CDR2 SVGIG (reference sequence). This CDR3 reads CAWSWHRMVSGRNTEAFF. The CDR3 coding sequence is TGTGCCTGGAGCTGGCACCGGATGGTCTCCGGGAGGAACACTGAAGCTTTCTTT.

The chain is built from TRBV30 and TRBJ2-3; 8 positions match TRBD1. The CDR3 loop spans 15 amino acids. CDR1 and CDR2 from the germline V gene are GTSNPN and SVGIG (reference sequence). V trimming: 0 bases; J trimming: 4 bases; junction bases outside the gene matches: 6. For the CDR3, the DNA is TGTGCCTGGAGTGTACTGGACAGGGTTTCAGATACGCAGTATTTT. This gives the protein CAWSVLDRVSDTQYF.

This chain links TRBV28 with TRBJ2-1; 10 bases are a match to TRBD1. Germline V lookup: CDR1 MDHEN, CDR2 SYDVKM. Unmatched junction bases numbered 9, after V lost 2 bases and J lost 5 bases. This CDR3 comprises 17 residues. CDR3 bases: TGTGCCAGCAGTTTACCCCCGGGACAGGGGTTCCACAATGAGCAGTTCTTC. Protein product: CASSLPPGQGFHNEQFF. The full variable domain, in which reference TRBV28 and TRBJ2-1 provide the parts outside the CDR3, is DVKVTQSSRYLVKRTGEKVFLECVQDMDHENMFWYRQDPGLGLRLIYFSYDVKMKEKGDIPEGYSVSREKKERFSLILESASTNQTSMYLCASSLPPGQGFHNEQFFGPGTRLTVL.

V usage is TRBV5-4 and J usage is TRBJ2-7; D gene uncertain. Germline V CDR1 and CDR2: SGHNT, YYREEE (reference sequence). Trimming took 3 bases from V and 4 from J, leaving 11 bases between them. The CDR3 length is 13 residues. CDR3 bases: TGTGCCAGCAGCTCTAAGGGTGGGTACGAGCAGTACTTC. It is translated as CASSSKGGYEQYF. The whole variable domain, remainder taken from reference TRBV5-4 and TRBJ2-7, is ETGVTQSPTHLIKTRGQQVTLRCSSQSGHNTVSWYQQALGQGPQFIFQYYREEENGRGNFPPRFSGLQFPNYSSELNVNALELDDSALYLCASSSKGGYEQYFGPGTRLTVT.

The CDR3, as DNA: TGTGCCAGCAGTGACATGGACACCCAAGTTGGTCAGCCCCAGCATTTT. It encodes CASSDMDTQVGQPQHF. The chain uses TRBV2 and TRBJ1-5, with a possible D match to TRBD1 (5 bases). Trimming pared 3 bases from V and 6 bases from J, leaving 18 bases between. The CDR3 is made up of 16 amino acids. In germline, CDR1 is SNHLY, CDR2 FYNNEI.

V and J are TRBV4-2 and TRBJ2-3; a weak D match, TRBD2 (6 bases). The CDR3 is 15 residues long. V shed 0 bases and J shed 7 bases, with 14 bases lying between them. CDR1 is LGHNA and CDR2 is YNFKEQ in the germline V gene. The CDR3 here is CASSQDRDRGNTQYF. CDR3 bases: TGTGCCAGCAGCCAAGATAGGGATCGGGGGAATACGCAGTATTTT.

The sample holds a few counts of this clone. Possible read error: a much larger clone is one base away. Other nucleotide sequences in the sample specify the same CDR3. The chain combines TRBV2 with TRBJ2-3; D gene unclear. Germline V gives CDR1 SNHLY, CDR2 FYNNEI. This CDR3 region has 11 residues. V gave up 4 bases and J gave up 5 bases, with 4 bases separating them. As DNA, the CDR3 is TGTGCCAGCAGTGTAGGAGATACGCAGTATTTT. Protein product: CASSVGDTQYF.

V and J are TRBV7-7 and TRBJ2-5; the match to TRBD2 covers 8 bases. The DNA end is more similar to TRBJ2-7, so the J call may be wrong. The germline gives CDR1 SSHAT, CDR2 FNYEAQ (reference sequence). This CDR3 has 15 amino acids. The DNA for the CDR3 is TGTGCCAGCAGCTTACCGCGGGAGGATTCCTACGAGCAGTACTTC. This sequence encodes CASSLPREDSYEQYF.

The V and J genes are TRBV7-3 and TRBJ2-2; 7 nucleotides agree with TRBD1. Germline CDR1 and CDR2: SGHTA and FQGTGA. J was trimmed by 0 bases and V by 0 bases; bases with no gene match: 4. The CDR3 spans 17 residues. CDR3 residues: CASSLTGDRANTGELFF. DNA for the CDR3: TGTGCCAGCAGCTTAACAGGTGACAGGGCGAACACCGGGGAGCTGTTTTTT.

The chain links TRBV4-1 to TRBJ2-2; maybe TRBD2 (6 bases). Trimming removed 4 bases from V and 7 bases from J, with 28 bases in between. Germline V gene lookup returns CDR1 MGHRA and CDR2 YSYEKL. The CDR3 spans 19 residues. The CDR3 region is CASSPGPGTSERGVGELFF. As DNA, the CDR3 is TGCGCCAGCAGCCCTGGTCCCGGGACTTCCGAAAGGGGCGTCGGGGAGCTGTTTTTT.